The present TCR beta chain was sequenced within a study of T-cell reconstitution after alpha-beta-depleted transplantation in children. General study findings and limits: Reportedly, alpha-beta T cells present about two months post-transplant originated from several hundred expanded clones of graft origin.

This clonotype was seen many times. The antigen is undetermined. Unique molecular identifiers were incorporated during preparation of the TCRbeta library. One entry per CDR3 protein, called by TCRdb with MiXCR from the PCR reads. The table shows approximately 500,000 distinct CDR3 sequences, with approximately 10% occurring only once. The specimen was PBMCs, collected before TCRalphabeta/CD19-depleted stem cell transplant. The source of this sequence is a child under 10 years old with inherited bone marrow failure, due to receive a stem cell transplant.

The chain's CDR3 is CASGHPRVGGGHEQYF. The CDR3 region has the DNA TGTGCCAGCGGACATCCTCGGGTGGGAGGGGGCCACGAGCAGTACTTC. The chain recombines TRBV12-3 or TRBV12-4 with TRBJ2-7, with D perhaps matching TRBD1 or TRBD2 (7 bases each). The germline V and J ends were trimmed by 8 bases and 5 bases, with 25 bases remaining between them. The CDR3 is 16 residues long.